Below, one T cell receptor (beta chain) is given with its context. It is likely a read error: a sequence one base away is far more abundant. This record belongs to a study of low-dose radiotherapy and immunotherapy resistance in tumors. Study summary: Doses of 0.5 Gy per fraction every 2 weeks, totaling 6.5 Gy, went to Cohort 1.

Time point reported: before trial treatment. Alpha- and beta-chain coverage of first-strand cDNA came from TRAV- and TRBV-specific primers. With a V-primer adapter and a constant-region primer, TCRs were amplified for about 22 PCR cycles. TCRdb re-called the reads through MiXCR, storing one row per CDR3 protein. Among 64,000 or so distinct CDR3 sequences listed, more than 25% were seen once. The CDR3 contains 15 residues. CDR1 is LGHNA, CDR2 YNFKEQ, per germline. The sequence derives from a female donor with ovarian cancer. The chain has TRBV4-2 and TRBJ2-5, with 8 bases lining up with TRBD2. The J call may be wrong; the DNA end is better matched by TRBJ2-7. Here the sequenced sample was PBMCs, taken before treatment. The CDR3 loop is CASSRGGGPSYEQYF. DNA of the CDR3: TGTGCCAGCAGTCGGGGGGGGGGCCCCTCCTACGAGCAGTACTTC.